The T cell receptor (beta chain) described here comes from a study of cytomegalovirus exposure and HLA in healthy donors. The study, taken as a whole, reports: Analysis was carried out at a later point, and it linked a missense DCLRE1C variant to TCR beta V- and J-gene trimming.

Healthy bone marrow donors made up the donors. As regards this clone: Its antigen is as yet unknown.

PCR used 60 Vbeta primers and 13 Jbeta primers. Some clones are missing from TCRdb's copy, which holds only in-frame ones; the method was immunoSEQ multiplex PCR. Of 150,000 or so clones detected, under 80% appear once; the ten largest clones hold 4.3%. This clonotype was sampled from a man younger than 35 in good health and CMV-seropositive. Input material: PBMCs.

CDR3 nucleotides: TGCGCCAGCAGCAAAAGCCAGGGTGGGGTGGGGGAGCAGTACTTC. Its translation: CASSKSQGGVGEQYF. V usage is TRBV4-1 and J usage is TRBJ2-7; D possibly corresponds to TRBD1 (5 bases). Germline lookup yields CDR1 MGHRA and CDR2 YSYEKL. The length of the CDR3 is 15 residues. Trimming removed 5 bases from V and 7 bases from J, with 21 bases in between.